Sequencing of this T cell receptor beta chain was carried out in a study of T cells after yellow fever vaccination. As for the study in general: The fractions with low cell numbers were processed using SMART-Seq v4 Ultra Low Input.

Germline CDR1 ENHRY, CDR2 SYGVKD. The CDR3 loop spans 14 amino acids. Trimming stripped 6 bases from V and 4 bases from J, with 15 bases between. This clonotype was detected only a few times. What it binds is unknown. Study conclusions and caveats: One caveat is that FACS-sorted repertoires could contain abundant clonotypes contaminating from the bulk population. A large majority of primary-vaccination clones showed up again after the booster (about 96% CD4, approximately 90% CD8).

Template switching by 5'RACE produced TCR cDNA, adding a universal primer site and UMIs. TCRdb ran MiXCR on the 5' RACE reads and lists one entry per CDR3 protein. The sample yields some 600,000 distinct CDR3 sequences, roughly a sixth seen once. This sequence originates from a man between 18 and 35 years old who received the YFV17D yellow fever vaccine. Specimen: PBMCs, collected about 5 days after the first yellow fever vaccination. This chain connects TRBV10-3 to TRBJ1-1, with D possibly TRBD1 on 5 matching bases. CDR3 residues: CAISTDAGLTEAFF. As DNA, the CDR3 is TGTGCCATCAGCACGGACGCGGGACTCACTGAAGCTTTCTTT.